This TCR beta chain was recovered during a study of CD8 T cells in Susac syndrome. Overall study results and limits: The number of individuals included in the study's TCR sequencing and HLA analysis was acknowledged as relatively small.

The CDR3 has 12 residues. Germline loops: CDR1 MDHEN, CDR2 SYDVKM. Worth noting for this clonotype: Its antigen remains unknown. One junction end does not reproduce the germline sequence, and a read error may be involved.

A quantity of about 0.5 to 1 ug RNA underwent reverse transcription using random hexamers. TCRdb independently ran MiXCR on the immunoSEQ multiplex PCR reads; one entry per CDR3 protein. Of tens of thousands of distinct CDR3 sequences in the sample, just over 90% are singletons; the top ten hold less than 0.16%. What was sequenced was CD4+ T cells from PBMCs. The chain joins TRBV28 to TRBJ2-3; a weak D match, TRBD2 (6 bases). This clonotype was obtained from a human donor with Susac syndrome. The CDR3: CAGRGSTDTQYF. CDR3 bases: TGCGCTGGGCGGGGAAGCACAGATACGCAGTATTTT.